The present entry profiles one T cell receptor beta chain with its context. Its cognate antigen is unknown. One end of the junction fails to match germline, which may point to a read error. 60 Vbeta and 13 Jbeta primers were used in PCR. Profiling relied on immunoSEQ multiplex PCR, and the TCRdb table lists in-frame clones only, not all of them. There are tens of thousands of clones in the sample, with under 2.5% held by the top ten. This sample stems from a study of cytomegalovirus exposure and HLA in healthy donors. Whole-study findings and limits: Later analysis showed TCR association rates varying by HLA locus, highest for DRB1 and lowest for HLA-C. Exclusion as indistinguishable affected some V segments, including TRBV6-2 and TRBV6-3.

Germline V gives CDR1 LNHNV, CDR2 YYDKDF (reference sequence). This CDR3 spans 15 amino acids. The rearrangement uses TRBV15 and TRBJ2-7; a possible D gene is TRBD2 (5 bases). This receptor was obtained from a woman in her thirties or forties in good health and CMV-seronegative. The sample taken for sequencing was PBMCs. CDR3 amino acids: CATSGDSSRSYEQYF. Written as DNA, the CDR3 is TGTGCCACCAGCGGAGATTCTAGCCGGTCCTACGAGCAGTACTTC.